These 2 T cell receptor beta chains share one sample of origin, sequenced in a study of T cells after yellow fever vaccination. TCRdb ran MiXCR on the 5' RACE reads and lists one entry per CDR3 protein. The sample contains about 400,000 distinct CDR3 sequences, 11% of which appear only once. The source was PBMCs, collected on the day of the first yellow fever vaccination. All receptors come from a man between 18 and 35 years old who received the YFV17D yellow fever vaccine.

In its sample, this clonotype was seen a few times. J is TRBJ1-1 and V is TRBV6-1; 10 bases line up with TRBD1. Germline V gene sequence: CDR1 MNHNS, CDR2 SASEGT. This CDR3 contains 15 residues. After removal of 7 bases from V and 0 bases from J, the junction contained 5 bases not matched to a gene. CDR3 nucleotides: TGTGCCAGCAAGAAGACAGGGGGCATGAACACTGAAGCTTTCTTT. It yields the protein CASKKTGGMNTEAFF.

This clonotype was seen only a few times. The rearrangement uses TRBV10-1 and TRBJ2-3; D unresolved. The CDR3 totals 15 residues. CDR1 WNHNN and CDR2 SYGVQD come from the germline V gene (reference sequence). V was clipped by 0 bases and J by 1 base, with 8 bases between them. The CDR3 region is CASSESSAGTDTQYF. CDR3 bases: TGCGCCAGCAGTGAGTCGTCCGCCGGCACAGATACGCAGTATTTT.